These 21 T cell receptor beta chains share one sample of origin, sequenced in a study of neurological immune-mediated disorders. TCRdb recomputed calls from the 5' RACE reads with MiXCR, one row per CDR3 protein. This table has tens of thousands of distinct CDR3 sequences, roughly 14% appearing once. Time point in this sample: longitudinal time-point 3. The sample taken for sequencing was PBMCs. These receptors were collected from a young man in good health.

The table lists this clonotype with many counts. The CDR3 nucleotides read TGTGCCAGCAGTTATCAGGGGTTGACCGGGGAGCTGTTTTTT. It specifies CASSYQGLTGELFF. This chain joins TRBV6-5 and TRBJ2-2; the D gene is possibly TRBD1 (6 bases). V was trimmed by 3 bases and J by 5 bases, leaving 10 bases between them. CDR3 length equals 14 residues. Germline CDR1 reads MNHEY; CDR2 reads SVGAGI.

The V call is TRBV2, the J call TRBJ2-2; 8 positions agree with TRBD1. V shed 1 base, J shed 7 bases, and the junction held 5 bases outside the gene matches. The CDR3 totals 15 residues. CDR1 is SNHLY and CDR2 is FYNNEI in the germline V gene. The CDR3 is CASSEDSGGIGELFF. The CDR3 bases are TGTGCCAGCAGTGAAGATTCAGGGGGCATCGGGGAGCTGTTTTTT.

As for this clonotype: Its ends do not fully match the called genes, so a read error is possible. The chain combines TRBV14 with TRBJ1-1, with D tentatively TRBD1 (5 bases). Looked up from germline, CDR1 is SGHDN and CDR2 is FVKESK. The CDR3 loop spans 13 amino acids. The CDR3 DNA sequence: TGTGCCAGCAGCGTGTCTTGGGACCTAGAACCTCGCTTT. It is translated as CASSVSWDLEPRF.

In this sample, this clonotype turned up many times. The chain is built from TRBV29-1 and TRBJ2-2; the match to TRBD2 covers 13 bases. V was pared by 8 bases and J by 10 bases, with 4 bases of the junction left unmatched. Germline-derived CDR1 and CDR2 are SQVTM and ANQGSEA. This CDR3 is 12 amino acids long. The CDR3, as DNA: TGCAGCATCGGGACTAGCGGGAAGGAGCTGTTTTTT. It specifies CSIGTSGKELFF.

In this sample, this clonotype turned up many times. The chain combines TRBV5-1 with TRBJ2-7; 8 nucleotides align to TRBD1. The CDR3 covers 17 residues. The germline CDR1 and CDR2 sequences are SGHRS and YFSETQ. Unmatched junction bases numbered 10, after V lost 0 bases and J lost 2 bases. CDR3 nucleotides: TGCGCCAGCAGCTTGGCCATGGGAGGCAGGGGGCCCTACGAGCAGTACTTC. It translates to CASSLAMGGRGPYEQYF.

As to this clonotype: This may arise from a read error, as a much more abundant clone is one base away. This chain uses TRBV3-1 with TRBJ2-2; maybe TRBD2 (6 bases). Germline CDR1 reads LGHDT; CDR2 reads YNNKEL (reference sequence). The CDR3 is 14 residues long. This CDR3 is CANSQRLVVGELFF. As DNA, the CDR3 is TGTGCCAACAGCCAAAGACTAGTAGTCGGGGAGCTGTTTTTT.

This clonotype turned up a few times. V gene TRBV7-3 combines with J gene TRBJ2-1, with 9 bases fitting TRBD2. Germline V gene sequence: CDR1 SGHTA, CDR2 FQGTGA. V lost 0 bases, J lost 6 bases, and 9 bases stayed unmatched. CDR3 length: 17 amino acids. In DNA form, the CDR3 reads TGTGCCAGCAGCTTAACTGGCAGGGCGGGAGGGGGCAATGAGCAGTTCTTC. Its translation: CASSLTGRAGGGNEQFF.

This clonotype appeared many times. The rearrangement uses TRBV20-1 and TRBJ1-2; perhaps TRBD1 as D (6 bases). There are 14 residues in the CDR3. Trimming took off 8 bases at V and 0 bases at J, with 16 bases between the two ends. Germline lookup yields CDR1 DFQATT and CDR2 SNEGSKA (reference sequence). CDR3 coding DNA: TGCAGTTCAGGAGGGGGGGCTACTAACTATGGCTACACCTTC. It yields the protein CSSGGGATNYGYTF.

This clonotype was seen many times. The chain combines TRBV29-1 with TRBJ1-4, with 11 bases identical to TRBD1. The CDR3 loop spans 13 amino acids. Trimming took 7 bases from V and 5 from J; bases not matched to a gene: 3. CDR1 SQVTM and CDR2 ANQGSEA come from the germline V gene. CDR3 in DNA: TGCAGCGGTGGGGACAGGGGGAATGAAAAACTGTTTTTT. Its protein is CSGGDRGNEKLFF. Full variable domain (outside the CDR3, taken from reference TRBV29-1 and TRBJ1-4): SAVISQKPSRDICQRGTSLTIQCQVDSQVTMMFWYRQQPGQSLTLIATANQGSEATYESGFVIDKFPISRPNLTFSTLTVSNMSPEDSSIYLCSGGDRGNEKLFFGSGTQLSVL.

Points on this clonotype: A read error may be the cause here, since a much bigger clone is one base away. The V call is TRBV7-3, the J call TRBJ2-3; D unresolved. The CDR3 runs 11 residues. The germline CDR1 and CDR2 sequences are SGHTA and FQGTGA. Between the trimmed V and J ends, which lost 4 bases and 2 bases, there was a span of 1 base. This CDR3 is CASSSTDTQYF. The CDR3 nucleotides read TGTGCCAGCAGCTCCACAGATACGCAGTATTTT.

This clonotype was observed at least ten times. The rearrangement uses TRBV15 and TRBJ2-7; 7 bases are shared with TRBD1. J was trimmed by 0 bases and V by 0 bases; bases with no gene match: 8. The CDR3 has 17 residues. In germline, CDR1 is LNHNV, CDR2 YYDKDF (reference sequence). CDR3 nucleotides: TGTGCCACCAGCAGAGAAAATAGGGACAGCATCTCCTACGAGCAGTACTTC. It codes for CATSRENRDSISYEQYF.

This clonotype was recorded at least ten times. V gene TRBV27 combines with J gene TRBJ2-3; D is ambiguous. This CDR3 is 13 amino acids long. Trimming cost V 7 bases and J 0 bases, with 8 bases left between them. From germline, CDR1 is MNHEY and CDR2 SMNVEV (reference sequence). The CDR3 protein is CASKGLSTDTQYF. The CDR3 DNA reads TGTGCCAGCAAGGGTCTGAGCACAGATACGCAGTATTTT.

A few counts support this clonotype. The chain recombines TRBV27 with TRBJ2-7, with D tentatively TRBD2 (7 bases). Germline V gives CDR1 MNHEY, CDR2 SMNVEV (reference sequence). The CDR3 runs to 14 residues. Between the trimmed V and J ends, which lost 6 bases and 0 bases, there was a span of 12 bases. CDR3 sequence reads: CASRGGLFSYEQYF. The DNA of the CDR3 is TGTGCCAGCAGGGGGGGGCTCTTCTCCTACGAGCAGTACTTC.

This clonotype was counted ten times or more. V gene TRBV5-1 combines with J gene TRBJ2-3; D may be TRBD1 (6 bases). CDR1 is SGHRS and CDR2 is YFSETQ in the germline V gene. The CDR3 has 14 amino acids. V shed 4 bases and J shed 2 bases, with 11 bases lying between them. CDR3 residues: CASSDTGITDTQYF. The CDR3 DNA reads as TGCGCCAGCAGCGATACAGGGATCACAGATACGCAGTATTTT.

This clonotype was observed at least ten times. Written as DNA, the CDR3 is TGTGCCAGCAGAGAGTACACCGGGGAGCTGTTTTTT. Its protein is CASREYTGELFF. This chain uses TRBV25-1 with TRBJ2-2; D gene ambiguous. The CDR3 runs 12 residues. V was cut by 6 bases and J by 3 bases, with 5 bases left in between. The V gene's germline CDR1 is MGHDK and CDR2 SYGVNS. Variable domain in full (rest from reference TRBV25-1 and TRBJ2-2): EADIYQTPRYLVIGTGKKITLECSQTMGHDKMYWYQQDPGMELHLIHYSYGVNSTEKGDLSSESTVSRIRTEHFPLTLESARPSHTSQYLCASREYTGELFFGEGSRLTVL.

V usage is TRBV10-3 and J usage is TRBJ2-7; 7 bases match TRBD1. The CDR3 is made up of 14 amino acids. Trimming cost V 5 bases and J 5 bases; bases outside gene matches: 9. CDR1 and CDR2 (germline): ENHRY, SYGVKD. The CDR3 sequence is CAISPRGTLDEQYF. The CDR3 coding sequence is TGTGCCATCAGTCCCAGGGGGACCCTCGACGAGCAGTACTTC.

This clonotype was found many times. V is TRBV7-9 and J is TRBJ2-2; TRBD2 is a possible D gene (6 bases). The germline CDR1 and CDR2 sequences are SEHNR and FQNEAQ (reference sequence). Trimming pared 5 bases from V and 6 bases from J, leaving 10 bases between. This CDR3 has 13 amino acids. The CDR3, as DNA: TGTGCCAGCAGCCCGTGGGAGGCCGGGGAGCTGTTTTTT. Amino acid sequence: CASSPWEAGELFF. The whole variable domain, filled in from reference TRBV7-9 and TRBJ2-2, reads DTGVSQNPRHKITKRGQNVTFRCDPISEHNRLYWYRQTLGQGPEFLTYFQNEAQLEKSRLLSDRFSAERPKGSFSTLEIQRTEQGDSAMYLCASSPWEAGELFFGEGSRLTVL.

This clonotype was observed at least ten times. CDR3 sequence (DNA): TGCGCCAGCAGCCAGCCCGTGAGGGACCGATTCAACACTGAAGCTTTCTTT. This gives the protein CASSQPVRDRFNTEAFF. This rearrangement joins TRBV4-1 to TRBJ1-1, with D perhaps TRBD1 (5 bases). The CDR3 loop spans 17 amino acids. Germline V lookup: CDR1 MGHRA, CDR2 YSYEKL. V was shortened by 3 bases and J by 2 bases, with 19 bases between the two germline ends.

Many counts were recorded for this clonotype. CDR3 in amino acids: CASSVSGGRETQYF. CDR3 coding DNA: TGCGCCAGCAGTGTTTCAGGGGGCCGGGAGACCCAGTACTTC. V usage is TRBV10-2 and J usage is TRBJ2-5; the match to TRBD1 covers 8 bases. The CDR3 sequence is 14 residues long. The J segment lost 5 bases and the V segment lost 4 bases, leaving 6 bases of the junction unmatched. The V gene's germline CDR1 is WSHSY and CDR2 SAAADI.

This clonotype showed up many times. This sequence joins TRBV20-1 and TRBJ2-7; possible D gene TRBD2, 5 bases. Germline values: CDR1 DFQATT, CDR2 SNEGSKA (reference sequence). There are 13 residues in the CDR3. V lost 3 bases and J lost 3, with 12 bases in between. DNA for the CDR3: TGCAGTGCTAGCGAAGCGGAGTTCTACGAGCAGTACTTC. Translated: CSASEAEFYEQYF.

The chain links TRBV15 to TRBJ1-4; 9 bases line up with TRBD1. Germline V gene data show CDR1 as LNHNV and CDR2 as YYDKDF (reference sequence). J was trimmed by 4 bases and V by 3 bases; bases with no gene match: 3. This CDR3 has 15 residues. The CDR3 DNA reads as TGTGCCACCAGCAGGGGACAGGGTGATAATGAAAAACTGTTTTTT. Its translation is CATSRGQGDNEKLFF.